This T cell receptor beta chain was recovered during a study of cytomegalovirus exposure and HLA in healthy donors (TCRdb year 2017). Study-wide context: An earlier analysis of roughly 610 of the donors reported 276 Gb of sequence data and around 110 million unique TCR beta sequences obtained from about 170 million T cells. An early release covering about 600 HLA-typed donors comprised 250 to 350 gigabases of sequencing data and around 85 million unique TCR sequences. Among the roughly 400 genotyped donors, approximately 81% belonged to the genetic ancestry cluster associated with self-reported Caucasian donors. The study aimed to test whether cataloging public T cell receptors could reveal signatures of past pathogen exposure. The T cell repertoires of 666 subjects were profiled by immunosequencing and related to cytomegalovirus serostatus. A separate validation cohort of roughly 120 different subjects was used in addition to the 666-subject first cohort. To predict cytomegalovirus infection status, the study combined high-throughput TCR immunosequencing, statistical association of individual TCRs with disease status, and machine learning. To study patterns of TCR occurrence, a later analysis re-analyzed previously published TCR beta repertoires from 700 or so donors and added high-resolution HLA genotyping. Rather than using new phenotypic data, the later analysis identified candidate immune exposures from TCR beta sequences and from how often those sequences occurred across donors. An earlier analysis of several hundred of the donors used high-throughput TCR beta sequencing to judge whether each TCR beta V gene segment behaved as functional or pseudogenic. Alongside the repertoire data, information on donor age, sex, ethnicity and CMV serostatus was compiled. A later genetic analysis took genome-wide SNP genotypes for about three fifths of the 666 donors and used that subset as a discovery cohort. Every discovery cohort repertoire had been produced on one sequencing platform. HLA typing included class I and class II loci at four-digit resolution. Typing coverage varied by locus: 629-630 donors for A, B, C, DRB1 and DQB1; approximately 560 for DQA1; 606 for DPA1; approximately 470 for DPB1. Four or five DR-DQ haplotypes were handled as single units for association and clustering, since linkage in the cohort was strong. Across 398 genotyped donors of the cohort, an average of approximately 220,000 unique TCR beta nucleotide sequences per donor were sequenced, and 15% to 20% of those sequences were non-productive. Study-wide conclusions, independent of this receptor: For the cohort, immune exposure information was limited to CMV serostatus. The classifier was reported to diagnose cytomegalovirus status with high specificity and sensitivity in both the original and validation cohorts. At a false discovery rate of 0.05, a later analysis linked about 16,000 TCR beta sequences to specific HLA alleles. In a later analysis, the rate of TCR association differed among HLA loci, with DRB1 alleles having the most associated TCRs and HLA-C alleles having the fewest. When HLA alleles, especially DR and DQ, strongly co-occurred, TCR associations were difficult to assign to individual alleles. It was suggested by the authors that the approach could potentially be generalized to other disease states and immunological phenotypes. Most TCR sequences were seen in very few donors, while some public TCRs were found in many individuals. A further reported finding was that TCR beta sequences accurately predicted the HLA-A and HLA-B alleles for most subjects in the first cohort. In a later genetic analysis, fewer N-insertions in productive TCRs were reported among donors in an Asian-associated ancestry cluster than the roughly 700-donor mean. The cohort was sequenced for TCR beta chains only, and without alpha or paired-chain data the features that could be detected were limited. A few of the identified cytomegalovirus-associated TCR beta chains were confirmed in vitro to be specific for cytomegalovirus antigens. The study listed 150 to 200 TCR beta chains as associated with cytomegalovirus. Because HLA typing was missing for some donors at each locus, association tests included only the typed subset. Because counts were too low, some 17 rarely observed V segments, including chromosome 9 orphons, were left out of the earlier analysis of roughly 600 of the donors. The presence/absence analyses assumed that sequencing depth was roughly uniform across donors, and that assumption may not be true. An association between a missense DCLRE1C variant and V-gene and J-gene trimming of TCR beta chains was found in a later genetic analysis and replicated in an independent cohort. In a later analysis, HLA-associated TCR beta chains were found to be more clonally expanded and to have lower generation probabilities than equally common non-associated chains. In an earlier analysis of some 500 of the donors, most TCR beta V segments were observed in productive rearrangements about 90% or about 30% of the time, broadly matching IMGT annotations. Correlated functional status among segregating V segments might be attributable to linkage disequilibrium, but an unknown experimental factor could not be ruled out. According to a later analysis, parvovirus B19, influenza, CMV and Epstein-Barr virus appeared linked to several top co-occurrence clusters. Because the 87-base-pair reads could not distinguish some IMGT-functional V segments, including TRBV6-2 and TRBV6-3, those segments were excluded. The sequencing pipeline was judged likely to have produced a cluster of highly shared sequence variants as a technical artifact. In a later analysis, most CMV-associated TCR beta chains were found to appear HLA-restricted, with HLA associations seemingly driven largely by CMV exposure.

The library was made by the immunoSEQ multiplex PCR assay. For the multiplex PCR, a mixture combining 60 forward primers for TCR Vbeta segments and 13 reverse primers for TCR Jbeta segments was used. Amplification of the CDR3 region of rearranged TCR beta genes was performed with a multiplex PCR assay on genomic DNA. On the Illumina HiSeq System, the amplified TCR beta libraries were sequenced as 87-base-pair reads. In the authors' own workflow: Across the 700 or so repertoires, a later analysis counted tens of millions of unique TCR beta chains, 9 million to 14 million of which were shared by at least two donors. To remove PCR and sequencing errors, raw reads were error-corrected and collapsed into unique sequences using a nearest-neighbor algorithm that merged closely related sequences. V, D and J gene segments were assigned by aligning CDR3 sequences to IMGT reference sequences. For a sequence to be retained, a match of at least six nucleotides was required to both a V gene segment and a J gene segment. Rearrangements were classified as productive when the CDR3 lacked stop codons and remained in frame with V and J, and all other rearrangements were classified as non-productive. CDR3 was defined by IMGT convention, running from the second conserved V-encoded cysteine to the conserved J-encoded phenylalanine. Sequences without an unambiguous match to a single V gene segment were excluded from the earlier analysis of 587 of the donors. In an earlier analysis of a few hundred of the donors, V segments were called functional above 56.7% productive rearrangements and were called segregating when the between-donor standard deviation exceeded 5%. To diagnose cytomegalovirus status from the catalog of TCR beta chain sequences, a statistical classification framework was built. V and J gene assignment, in a later analysis, came from comparing TCR nucleotide sequences with IMGT/GENE-DB human TR gene sequences. In a later analysis, CDR3 sequences and most-parsimonious VDJ recombination scenarios were assigned using the TCRdist pipeline. In a later analysis, each TCR beta chain was defined by its CDR3 amino acid sequence together with its V-gene family, and reads lacking a unique V-gene family were excluded. In a later analysis, around 650 highly shared, low-generation-probability nucleotide sequences were removed to address suspected cross-contamination and a sequencing artifact. A later analysis calculated a clonal expansion index for each public chain from normalized within-repertoire ranks of inferred template counts. Generation probabilities in a later analysis came from a VDJ recombination model fitted to out-of-frame rearrangements, and those results were checked against IGoR. Hypergeometric tests were used in a later analysis to score TCR-TCR, TCR-HLA and TCR-CMV co-occurrence, with a repertoire-size bias correction applied to the TCR pairs. In a later analysis, false discovery rates were estimated by permuting HLA or CMV assignments 20 times. In a later analysis, co-occurring TCRs were grouped with DBSCAN, and TCRdist sequence similarity was added when clustering was performed within HLA-allele-positive subsets. For co-occurrence clustering, repertoires with fewer than 30,000 or more than 120,000 public chains were excluded, along with roughly five repertoires with anomalous nucleotide sharing. What TCRdb holds here is the immuneACCESS table cut down to in-frame rearrangements. Part of the clones is not present; checked against another copy, under half of the missing clones reflect an unresolved V gene, and the others are unexplained. Clone size and the V and J calls come from that table; the DNA yielded D and trimming. Counted in this sample were about 130,000 clones; over 75% of them appeared once. The ten largest make up 3.5% to 4.5% of the sample.

From a lookup of the germline V gene (reference sequence), CDR1 and CDR2 are SGHNT and YYREEE. There are 16 amino acids in the CDR3, from cysteine to phenylalanine inclusive. Only the CDR3 part of the read is kept: 48 bases, read in frame from the first base. Ends trimmed: V by 3 bases, J by 3 bases; bases unmatched to a gene: 9. In the case of this clone: No cognate antigen has been identified for it. Per-base quality was not reported, and no clone a single base away is much larger than it.

The cohort comprised some 680 healthy bone marrow donors. Cohort members were all nominally healthy when sampled, although unrecorded immune exposures were likely present. The donor tested CMV seropositive and was one of the 289 seropositive cohort members. Each donor provided a peripheral blood sample, and peripheral blood mononuclear cells were used for TCR beta sequencing. Genomic DNA extraction from the blood cell samples was performed with the Qiagen DNeasy Blood Extraction Kit. Sequencing was performed on PBMCs. Here the chain combines TRBV5-4 and TRBJ2-3, and 8 junction bases match TRBD1. The clonotype originates from a man aged 18 to 29 in good health and CMV-seropositive. The CDR3 region has the sequence CASSSGQGGGTDTQYF. DNA sequence: TGTGCCAGCAGCTCCGGACAGGGTGGAGGAACAGATACGCAGTATTTT.